The clone carrying this TCR beta chain was seen ten or more times. Antigen: not known. The investigators reverse transcribed all of the isolated RNA, so they sequenced expressed TCRB transcripts. TCRdb keeps only in-frame clones here, not all; method: immunoSEQ multiplex PCR. The sample has around 280,000 clones, over 12% seen once. This specimen belongs to a study of beta chain features in type 1 diabetes. General study results and limits: All four CD4+ subsets from Type 1 diabetes patients carried moderately but significantly shorter TCRB CDR3s.

Between the trimmed V and J ends, which lost 6 bases and 4 bases, there was a span of 12 bases. CDR3 length: 12 residues. Germline CDR1 reads SQVTM; CDR2 reads ANQGSEA. The chain recombines TRBV29-1 with TRBJ2-5; TRBD2 is a possible D gene (5 bases). The source material was naive CD4+ T cells from blood. This clonotype was sampled from a man aged 18 to 29 with type 1 diabetes. This CDR3 is CSVNLGGETQYF. The DNA of the CDR3 is TGCAGCGTCAACCTTGGAGGAGAGACCCAGTACTTC.